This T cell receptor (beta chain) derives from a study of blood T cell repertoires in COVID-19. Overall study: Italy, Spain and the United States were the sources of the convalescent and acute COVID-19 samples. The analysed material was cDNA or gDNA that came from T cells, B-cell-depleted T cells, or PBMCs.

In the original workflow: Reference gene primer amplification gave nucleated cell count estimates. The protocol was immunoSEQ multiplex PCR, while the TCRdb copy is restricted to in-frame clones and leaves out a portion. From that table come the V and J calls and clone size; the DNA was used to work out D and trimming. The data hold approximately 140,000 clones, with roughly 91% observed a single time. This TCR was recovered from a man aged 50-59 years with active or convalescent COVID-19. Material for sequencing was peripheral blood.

This CDR3 is CAWTSGQGNSPLHF. The CDR3, as DNA: TGTGCCTGGACGTCGGGACAGGGAAATTCACCCCTCCACTTT. The gene calls are TRBV30 and TRBJ1-6; 9 nucleotides align to TRBD1. The CDR3 length is 14 residues. Germline V gives CDR1 GTSNPN, CDR2 SVGIG (reference sequence). The V gene end was trimmed by 4 bases and the J gene end by 7 bases; junction bases not matched to a gene: 5.